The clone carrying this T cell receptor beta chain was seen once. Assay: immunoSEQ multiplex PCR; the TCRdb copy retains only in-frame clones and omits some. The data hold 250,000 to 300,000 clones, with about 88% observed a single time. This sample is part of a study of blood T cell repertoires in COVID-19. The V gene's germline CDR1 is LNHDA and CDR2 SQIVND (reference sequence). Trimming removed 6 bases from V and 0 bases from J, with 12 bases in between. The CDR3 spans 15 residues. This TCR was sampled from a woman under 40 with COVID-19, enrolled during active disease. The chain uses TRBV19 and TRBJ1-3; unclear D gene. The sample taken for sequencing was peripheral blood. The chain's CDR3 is CASRTFFNSGNTIYF. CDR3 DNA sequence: TGTGCCAGTAGGACTTTTTTCAACTCTGGAAACACCATATATTTT.